The 20 T cell receptor beta chains below all came from one sample that was sequenced in a study of human T cells and chemical hapten exposure. TCRdb independently ran MiXCR on the RACE reads; one entry per CDR3 protein. The repertoire holds more than 150,000 distinct CDR3 sequences, with 14% as singletons. The time point here: patch test 1, 2 weeks after DPC sensitization. Treatment noted: therapeutic diphenylcyclopropenone sensitization with weekly scalp DPC. The sequences come from whole blood, collected in connection with sensitization to the hapten diphenylcyclopropenone (DPC). Receptor source: a woman in her thirties with alopecia areata. Some clones in this sample may be carry-over from other donors' samples.

This clonotype was detected ten times or more. The gene calls are TRBV6-2 or TRBV6-3 and TRBJ1-5; D remains unclear. The germline V and J ends were trimmed by 0 bases and 1 base, with 10 bases remaining between them. CDR1 and CDR2 (germline): MNHEY, SVGEGT. The CDR3 has 16 amino acids. CDR3 nucleotide sequence: TGTGCCAGCAGTTACTCTTGGACCCGAAGCAATCAGCCCCAGCATTTT. It yields the protein CASSYSWTRSNQPQHF.

The rearrangement links TRBV11-3 to TRBJ2-5; D assignment may be TRBD1 or TRBD2 (6 bases each). The V and J ends lost 5 bases and 6 bases respectively, with 16 bases between them. This CDR3 is 14 amino acids long. Germline assignment: CDR1 SGHNT and CDR2 YENEEA. For the CDR3, the DNA is TGTGCCAGCAGCGAGGACGGGGGCAGGCAGACCCAGTACTTC. This translates into CASSEDGGRQTQYF.

The V gene is TRBV6-1, the J gene TRBJ1-4; 9 bases map to TRBD1. V shed 3 bases and J 7 bases; nucleotides not matched to a gene: 6. Per the germline V gene, CDR1 is MNHNS and CDR2 is SASEGT. This CDR3 has 15 amino acids. CDR3 in amino acids: CASSDWTGVTEKLFF. The CDR3 DNA reads TGTGCCAGCAGTGACTGGACAGGGGTGACTGAAAAACTGTTTTTT.

The chain couples TRBV20-1 to TRBJ2-1; TRBD2 matches at 11 bases. CDR3 length: 15 amino acids. Trimming at V came to 1 base and at J to 8 bases, leaving 7 bases not matched to a gene. Per the germline V gene, CDR1 is DFQATT and CDR2 is SNEGSKA (reference sequence). CDR3 region: CSARGLAGGFYEQFF. The CDR3 DNA is TGCAGTGCTAGAGGTCTAGCGGGGGGTTTCTATGAGCAGTTCTTC.

A few counts support this clonotype. The CDR3 DNA sequence: TGCAGTGCTAGCACAGGGGGGGAGAACATTCAGTACTTC. Encoded protein: CSASTGGENIQYF. V usage is TRBV20-1 and J usage is TRBJ2-4, with D perhaps TRBD1 (8 bases). The CDR3 has 13 residues. Germline V lookup: CDR1 DFQATT, CDR2 SNEGSKA (reference sequence). Between the trimmed V and J ends, which lost 3 bases and 7 bases, there was a span of 13 bases.

This clonotype was counted a few times. The chain has TRBV20-1 and TRBJ1-6; D is unresolved. V shed 3 bases and J shed 5 bases, with 8 bases lying between them. The V gene's germline CDR1 is DFQATT and CDR2 SNEGSKA (reference sequence). The CDR3 is made up of 13 amino acids. CDR3 region: CSARMGNNSPLHF. The CDR3 nucleotides are TGCAGTGCTAGGATGGGAAATAATTCACCCCTCCACTTT.

The sample holds a few counts of this clonotype. The DNA of the CDR3 is TGTGCCAGCAGTCCCGCCGGGGGACGGAGTCAGCCCCAGCATTTT. Translated: CASSPAGGRSQPQHF. The chain has TRBV6-2 or TRBV6-3 and TRBJ1-5; tentative D call: TRBD1 (5 bases). The germline V gene has CDR1 MNHEY and CDR2 SVGEGT. The CDR3 covers 15 residues. Trimming removed 5 bases from V and 6 bases from J, with 17 bases in between.

This chain joins TRBV20-1 and TRBJ2-1, with 9 positions matching TRBD2. V shed 6 bases, J shed 5 bases, and the junction held 11 bases outside the gene matches. The length of the CDR3 is 15 residues. Germline loops: CDR1 DFQATT, CDR2 SNEGSKA (reference sequence). This CDR3 reads CSAAKVAGVDNEQFF. Written as DNA, the CDR3 is TGCAGTGCAGCTAAAGTAGCGGGGGTGGACAATGAGCAGTTCTTC.

The chain joins TRBV5-4 to TRBJ1-2, with 8 bases fitting TRBD1. The CDR3 contains 13 residues. Germline trimming cut 5 bases from V and 8 bases from J; bases unmatched to any gene: 8. The V gene's germline CDR1 is SGHNT and CDR2 YYREEE (reference sequence). The CDR3 here is CASRIDRGQGYTF. CDR3 in DNA: TGTGCCAGCAGGATTGACAGGGGCCAGGGCTACACCTTC.

The sample holds a few counts of this clonotype. The chain recombines TRBV6-1 with TRBJ1-1; TRBD1 might be the D (5 bases). Per germline, CDR1 MNHNS and CDR2 SASEGT. This CDR3 contains 12 residues. The V end lost 6 bases, the J end lost 2 bases, and 7 bases lay between the germline ends. Written as DNA, the CDR3 is TGTGCCAGCAGAGGGACCAACACTGAAGCTTTCTTT. It is translated as CASRGTNTEAFF.

This clonotype showed up many times. CDR3 nucleotides: TGTGCCACCAGCAGAGATGAGGGGCGGGGGACCTACAATGAGCAGTTCTTC. It yields the protein CATSRDEGRGTYNEQFF. The chain joins TRBV15 to TRBJ2-1; 7 bases agree with TRBD2. J lost 2 bases, V lost 0 bases, and 7 bases had no gene match. Germline CDR1 and CDR2: LNHNV and YYDKDF (reference sequence). CDR3 length: 17 amino acids.

This rearrangement joins TRBV29-1 to TRBJ1-2; 7 nucleotides agree with TRBD1. V lost 6 bases to trimming and J lost 0 bases; unmatched junction nucleotides: 16. Germline values: CDR1 SQVTM, CDR2 ANQGSEA. The CDR3 is 17 amino acids. The CDR3, as DNA: TGCAGCGTCTTGGCGACCCTGACAGGGAGAGCTAACTATGGCTACACCTTC. This gives the protein CSVLATLTGRANYGYTF.

This clonotype has more than one count but fewer than ten. The rearrangement uses TRBV27 and TRBJ2-3; 8 bases agree with TRBD2. The CDR3 is 14 residues long. The trim removed 3 bases at V and 4 bases at J, leaving 3 bases unmatched. Germline V gene lookup returns CDR1 MNHEY and CDR2 SMNVEV (reference sequence). The CDR3 spells CASSFRTSPDTQYF. CDR3 nucleotide sequence: TGTGCCAGCAGTTTCCGGACTAGCCCAGATACGCAGTATTTT.

The chain has TRBV11-2 and TRBJ1-1; D is unresolved. This CDR3 is built from 14 residues. Deletions cut 6 bases from V and 4 bases from J, with 15 bases between. Germline V CDR1 and CDR2: SGHAT, FQNNGV. The CDR3: CASRVRGLVTEAFF. CDR3 nucleotide sequence: TGTGCCAGCAGGGTGCGGGGTTTGGTCACTGAAGCTTTCTTT.

This clonotype was seen only a few times. One end of the junction fails to match germline, which may point to a read error. CDR3 coding DNA: TGTGCCAGCAGTTTAGAGGACAGGGGGCTAGGTAATTCACCCCTCCACTTT. This sequence encodes CASSLEDRGLGNSPLHF. This chain links TRBV7-9 with TRBJ1-6, with 11 positions matching TRBD1. CDR1 is SEHNR, CDR2 FQNEAQ, per germline (reference sequence). The CDR3 has 17 residues.

The CDR3 here is CASSYRQGLVNQPQHF. The CDR3 region has the DNA TGTGCCAGCAGTTACAGACAGGGACTGGTCAATCAGCCCCAGCATTTT. The genes are TRBV6-2 or TRBV6-3 and TRBJ1-5; the match to TRBD1 covers 7 bases. Trimming cost V 2 bases and J 3 bases; bases outside gene matches: 7. Germline V gene sequence: CDR1 MNHEY, CDR2 SVGEGT. This CDR3 is 16 amino acids long.

There are a few counts of this clonotype. This chain uses TRBV7-9 with TRBJ2-5, with D possibly being TRBD2 (5 bases). CDR3 length equals 17 residues. The germline gives CDR1 SEHNR, CDR2 FQNEAQ (reference sequence). V was cut by 4 bases and J by 2 bases, with 20 bases left in between. CDR3 region: CASSSETRAVPQETQYF. The CDR3 DNA follows: TGTGCCAGCAGCTCAGAGACGAGGGCGGTCCCTCAAGAGACCCAGTACTTC.

CDR3 sequence: CASSVEAGVGTGELFF. CDR3 nucleotides: TGTGCCAGCAGCGTAGAGGCGGGAGTCGGCACCGGGGAGCTGTTTTTT. The chain employs TRBV9 and TRBJ2-2; TRBD2 agrees at 7 bases. After removal of 0 bases from V and 4 bases from J, the junction contained 6 bases not matched to a gene. This CDR3 region has 16 residues. Germline CDR1 is SGDLS and CDR2 is YYNGEE.

The chain couples TRBV4-3 to TRBJ1-6; 9 positions match TRBD1. The CDR3 consists of 15 residues. Germline lookup yields CDR1 LGHNA and CDR2 YSLEER. The V gene end was trimmed by 1 base and the J gene end by 6 bases; junction bases not matched to a gene: 1. The CDR3 DNA sequence: TGCGCCAGCAGCCAAGGGACAGGGGCTAATTCACCCCTCCACTTT. The encoded protein is CASSQGTGANSPLHF.

This clonotype has only a few counts. The rearrangement links TRBV4-3 to TRBJ1-4; D gene uncertain. The germline gives CDR1 LGHNA, CDR2 YSLEER. CDR3 length: 15 residues. V lost 4 bases to trimming and J lost 4 bases, with 13 bases between them. The CDR3, as DNA: TGCGCCAGCAGCCTCACAACGCTCGGTAATGAAAAACTGTTTTTT. This sequence encodes CASSLTTLGNEKLFF.